The clone carrying this T cell receptor beta chain was counted many times. This sample stems from a study of neurological immune-mediated disorders. Via MiXCR, TCRdb re-called the 5' RACE reads, giving one row per CDR3 protein. Here the sample spans 25,000 to 35,000 distinct CDR3 sequences, over 4% being singletons. The TCR originated in a man between 18 and 29 years old in good health. The sequencing sample was made of PBMCs.

The CDR3 nucleotides read TGTGCCACCTCTGGGTCCACAGATACGCAGTATTTT. Protein: CATSGSTDTQYF. The gene calls are TRBV24-1 and TRBJ2-3, with D unresolved. The CDR3 runs to 12 residues. Germline V gene lookup returns CDR1 KGHDR and CDR2 SFDVKD. V lost 9 bases, J lost 2 bases, and 8 bases lay in between.